Listed below are T cell receptor beta chains from one sample, sequenced in a study of cytomegalovirus exposure and HLA in healthy donors. Libraries were prepared by immunoSEQ multiplex PCR; TCRdb keeps only in-frame clonotypes and omits some of them. The data contain about 170,000 clones, 70% to 80% of them seen just once; the ten biggest clones take up more than 2%. The sequenced material came from PBMCs. The receptors come from a woman aged 25-40 years in good health and CMV-seropositive. Each CDR3 is given with its conserved first and last residue. Clone size, where shown, is once, few, many, or a class for clones that have expanded.

J gene: TRBJ1-1
V gene: TRBV7-9
clone size: few
CDR3 protein: CASSSGPKDYTGDTEAFF

J gene: TRBJ2-3
V gene: TRBV5-1
clone size: NA
CDR3 protein: CASSFSGGRADTQYF

J gene: TRBJ1-2
V gene: TRBV9
clone size: NA
CDR3 protein: CASSEQGGRPYTF

J gene: TRBJ2-2
V gene: TRBV7-2
clone size: NA
CDR3 protein: CASSLANTNTGELFF

J gene: TRBJ2-1
V gene: TRBV27
clone size: NA
CDR3 protein: CASRERTGLGLNEQFF

J gene: TRBJ1-1
V gene: TRBV15
clone size: NA
CDR3 protein: CATSRDLRTEAFF

J gene: TRBJ2-2
V gene: TRBV9
clone size: NA
CDR3 protein: CASSRATGELFF

J gene: TRBJ2-2
V gene: TRBV27
clone size: NA
CDR3 protein: CASSSKTSGGSTGELFF

J gene: TRBJ1-5
V gene: TRBV6-6
clone size: NA
CDR3 protein: CASTKLTGTQPQHF

J gene: TRBJ2-5
V gene: TRBV5-1
clone size: few
CDR3 protein: CASSLEGQGETQYF

J gene: TRBJ1-6
V gene: TRBV10-1
clone size: NA
CDR3 protein: CASSSGGDNSPLHF

J gene: TRBJ2-1
V gene: TRBV13
clone size: NA
CDR3 protein: CASSLATSGSGEQFF

J gene: TRBJ2-2
V gene: TRBV2
clone size: few
CDR3 protein: CASSETLAGNTGELFF

J gene: TRBJ1-1
V gene: TRBV10-1
clone size: NA
CDR3 protein: CASRPGQGADTEAFF

J gene: TRBJ2-1
V gene: TRBV18
clone size: NA
CDR3 protein: CASSPRTSASHEQFF

J gene: TRBJ1-2
V gene: TRBV4-1
clone size: NA
CDR3 protein: CASSQAGPNPNYGYTF

J gene: TRBJ2-1
V gene: TRBV6-6
clone size: NA
CDR3 protein: CASTFYDLAFYNEQFF

J gene: TRBJ1-1
V gene: TRBV19
clone size: NA
CDR3 protein: CATLGQGTEAFF

J gene: TRBJ1-5
V gene: TRBV4-2
clone size: NA
CDR3 protein: CASSQMGTDNQPQHF

J gene: TRBJ2-7
V gene: TRBV18
clone size: NA
CDR3 protein: CASSPPTGTYEQYF

J gene: TRBJ2-1
V gene: TRBV7-2
clone size: NA
CDR3 protein: CASSLALAGGIGEQFF

J gene: TRBJ2-7
V gene: TRBV28
clone size: NA
CDR3 protein: CASSSPGFGIEQYF

J gene: TRBJ1-2
V gene: TRBV29-1
clone size: NA
CDR3 protein: CSVEDVQGISYGYTF

J gene: TRBJ1-1
V gene: TRBV4-3
clone size: few
CDR3 protein: CASSQYTRAVEAFF

J gene: TRBJ2-7
V gene: TRBV15
clone size: NA
CDR3 protein: CATSRETAGGEQYF

J gene: TRBJ2-7
V gene: TRBV7-8
clone size: NA
CDR3 protein: CASSLASGGSYEQYF

J gene: TRBJ2-7
V gene: TRBV5-1
clone size: NA
CDR3 protein: CASSLTSGGAYEQYF

J gene: TRBJ1-6
V gene: TRBV10-2
clone size: NA
CDR3 protein: CASKRGLYNSPLHF

J gene: TRBJ1-2
V gene: TRBV30
clone size: NA
CDR3 protein: CAWILDSRKGGYTF

J gene: TRBJ2-6
V gene: TRBV5-1
clone size: NA
CDR3 protein: CASSPGGSGANVLTF

J gene: TRBJ2-4
V gene: TRBV6-6
clone size: few
CDR3 protein: CASSYPGQENIQYF

J gene: TRBJ2-2
V gene: TRBV27
clone size: few
CDR3 protein: CASSLAGLTGELFF

J gene: TRBJ1-2
V gene: TRBV4-3
clone size: NA
CDR3 protein: CASSQDSGMGYGYTF

J gene: TRBJ2-1
V gene: TRBV6-5
clone size: NA
CDR3 protein: CASTKGTSGISEQFF

J gene: TRBJ2-1
V gene: TRBV11-2
clone size: once
CDR3 protein: CASRTSGGRYNEQFF

J gene: TRBJ1-6
V gene: TRBV7-2
clone size: NA
CDR3 protein: CASSLVVGAHSPLHF

J gene: TRBJ2-7
V gene: TRBV5-1
clone size: NA
CDR3 protein: CASSLQGWDEQYF

J gene: TRBJ1-1
V gene: TRBV7-9
clone size: NA
CDR3 protein: CSSSRQGFAEAFF

J gene: TRBJ2-2
V gene: TRBV2
clone size: few
CDR3 protein: CASSDQGRAGELFF

J gene: TRBJ1-6
V gene: TRBV2
clone size: NA
CDR3 protein: CASGEMGQYNSPLHF

J gene: TRBJ2-1
V gene: TRBV27
clone size: NA
CDR3 protein: CASSLLAGSSYNEQFF

J gene: TRBJ2-1
V gene: TRBV7-2
clone size: NA
CDR3 protein: CASSTIAGGLAGDEQFF

J gene: TRBJ1-1
V gene: TRBV4-3
clone size: NA
CDR3 protein: CASSYSGDLNTEAFF

J gene: TRBJ2-7
V gene: TRBV4-1
clone size: NA
CDR3 protein: CASSQVPGSTYEQYF

J gene: TRBJ2-2
V gene: TRBV7-6
clone size: NA
CDR3 protein: CASSLGQDTGELFF

J gene: TRBJ2-3
V gene: TRBV6-4
clone size: NA
CDR3 protein: CASSLGRGDTQYF

J gene: TRBJ2-1
V gene: TRBV6-1
clone size: NA
CDR3 protein: CASLRGLYNEQFF

J gene: TRBJ2-7
V gene: TRBV5-1
clone size: NA
CDR3 protein: CASSSGLAGLRKQYF

J gene: TRBJ1-2
V gene: TRBV5-1
clone size: NA
CDR3 protein: CASSTTGLLSYGYTF

J gene: TRBJ2-7
V gene: TRBV27
clone size: NA
CDR3 protein: CASSPSSLSYEQYF

J gene: TRBJ1-1
V gene: TRBV30
clone size: NA
CDR3 protein: CAWSGTGPGEAFF

J gene: TRBJ1-3
V gene: TRBV18
clone size: NA
CDR3 protein: CASSHYRDTLSGNTIYF

J gene: TRBJ1-1
V gene: TRBV2
clone size: NA
CDR3 protein: CASSPQGAAFF